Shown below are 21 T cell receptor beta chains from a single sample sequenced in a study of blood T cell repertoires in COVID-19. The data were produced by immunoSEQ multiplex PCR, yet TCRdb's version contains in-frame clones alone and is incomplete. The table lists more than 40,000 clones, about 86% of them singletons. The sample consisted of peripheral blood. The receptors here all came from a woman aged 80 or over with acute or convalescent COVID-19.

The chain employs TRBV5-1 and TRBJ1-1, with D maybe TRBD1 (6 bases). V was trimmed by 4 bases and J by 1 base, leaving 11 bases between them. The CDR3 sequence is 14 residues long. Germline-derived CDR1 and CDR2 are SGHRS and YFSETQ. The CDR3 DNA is TGCGCCAGCAGCACTCGGACAGCGAACACTGAAGCTTTCTTT. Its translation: CASSTRTANTEAFF. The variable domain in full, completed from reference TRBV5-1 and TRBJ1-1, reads KAGVTQTPRYLIKTRGQQVTLSCSPISGHRSVSWYQQTPGQGLQFLFEYFSETQRNKGNFPGRFSGRQFSNSRSEMNVSTLELGDSALYLCASSTRTANTEAFFGQGTRLTVV.

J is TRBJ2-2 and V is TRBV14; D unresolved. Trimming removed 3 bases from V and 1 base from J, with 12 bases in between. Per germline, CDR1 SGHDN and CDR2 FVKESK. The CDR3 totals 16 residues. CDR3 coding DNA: TGTGCCAGCAGCCAGGGTCCGGGTTTGAACACCGGGGAGCTGTTTTTT. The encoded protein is CASSQGPGLNTGELFF.

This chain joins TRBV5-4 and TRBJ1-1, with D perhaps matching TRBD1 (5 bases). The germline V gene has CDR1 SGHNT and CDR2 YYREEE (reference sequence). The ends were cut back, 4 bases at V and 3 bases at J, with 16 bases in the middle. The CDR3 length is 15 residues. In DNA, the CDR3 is TGTGCCAGCAGCAGACCGGGACGGGGGGACACTGAAGCTTTCTTT. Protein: CASSRPGRGDTEAFF.

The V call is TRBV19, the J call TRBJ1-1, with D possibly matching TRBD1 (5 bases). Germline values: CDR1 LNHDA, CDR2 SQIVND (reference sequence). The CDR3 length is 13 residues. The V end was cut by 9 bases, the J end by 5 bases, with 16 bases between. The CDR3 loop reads CASGRGIGTEAFF. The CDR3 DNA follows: TGTGCCAGCGGAAGGGGAATAGGTACTGAAGCTTTCTTT.

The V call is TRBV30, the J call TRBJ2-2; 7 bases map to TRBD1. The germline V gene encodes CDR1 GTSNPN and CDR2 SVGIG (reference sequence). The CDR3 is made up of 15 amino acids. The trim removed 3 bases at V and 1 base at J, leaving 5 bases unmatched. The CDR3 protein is CAWRKTGRNTGELFF. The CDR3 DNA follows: TGTGCCTGGAGGAAGACAGGGAGGAACACCGGGGAGCTGTTTTTT.

The CDR3 DNA follows: TGTGCCAGCAGTCCCCTCCGGGACATTGATGGCTACACCTTC. It is translated as CASSPLRDIDGYTF. The chain combines TRBV27 with TRBJ1-2; tentative D call: TRBD1 (6 bases). Looked up from germline, CDR1 is MNHEY and CDR2 is SMNVEV (reference sequence). The V gene lost 5 bases and the J gene lost 6 bases, with 16 bases spanning the gap. This CDR3 has 14 amino acids.

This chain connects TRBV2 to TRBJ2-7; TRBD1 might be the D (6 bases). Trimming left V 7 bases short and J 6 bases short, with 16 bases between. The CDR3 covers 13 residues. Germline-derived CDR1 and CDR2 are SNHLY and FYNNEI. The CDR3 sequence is CASTRDKVGEQYF. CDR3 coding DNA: TGTGCCAGCACCCGGGACAAGGTCGGCGAGCAGTACTTC.

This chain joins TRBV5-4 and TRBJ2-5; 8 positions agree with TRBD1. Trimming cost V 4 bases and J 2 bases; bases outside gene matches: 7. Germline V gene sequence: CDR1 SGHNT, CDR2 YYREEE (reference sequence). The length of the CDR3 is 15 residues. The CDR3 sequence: CASSRGQGGQETQYF. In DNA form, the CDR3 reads TGTGCCAGCAGCCGAGGACAGGGTGGGCAAGAGACCCAGTACTTC.

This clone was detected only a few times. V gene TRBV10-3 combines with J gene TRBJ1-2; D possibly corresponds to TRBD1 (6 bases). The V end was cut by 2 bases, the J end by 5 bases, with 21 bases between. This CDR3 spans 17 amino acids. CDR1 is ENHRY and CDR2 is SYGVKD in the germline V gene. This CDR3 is CAISESPPGGGEYGYTF. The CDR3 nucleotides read TGTGCCATCAGTGAGAGCCCACCGGGGGGCGGGGAGTATGGCTACACCTTC.

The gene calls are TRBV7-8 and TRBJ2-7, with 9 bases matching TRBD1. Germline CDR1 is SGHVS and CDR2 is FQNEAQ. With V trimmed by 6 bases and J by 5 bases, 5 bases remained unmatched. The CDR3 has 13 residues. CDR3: CASRRTGDHEQYF. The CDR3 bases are TGTGCCAGCAGACGGACAGGGGACCACGAGCAGTACTTC. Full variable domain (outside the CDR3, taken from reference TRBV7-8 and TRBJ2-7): GAGVSQSPRYKVAKRGQDVALRCDPISGHVSLFWYQQALGQGPEFLTYFQNEAQLDKSGLPSDRFFAERPEGSVSTLKIQRTQQEDSAVYLCASRRTGDHEQYFGPGTRLTVT.

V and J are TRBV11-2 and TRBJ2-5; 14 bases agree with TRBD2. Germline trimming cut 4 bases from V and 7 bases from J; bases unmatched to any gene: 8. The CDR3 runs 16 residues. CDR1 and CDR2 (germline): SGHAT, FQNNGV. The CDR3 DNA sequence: TGTGCCAGCAGCTCTGGGACTAGCGGGGGTAGAGGGACCCAGTACTTC. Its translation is CASSSGTSGGRGTQYF.

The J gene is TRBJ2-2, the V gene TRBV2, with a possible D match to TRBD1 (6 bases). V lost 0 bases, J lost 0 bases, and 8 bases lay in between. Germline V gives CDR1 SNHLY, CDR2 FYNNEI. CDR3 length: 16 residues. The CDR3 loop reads CASSEAGGPNTGELFF. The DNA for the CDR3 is TGTGCCAGCAGTGAAGCTGGGGGCCCGAACACCGGGGAGCTGTTTTTT.

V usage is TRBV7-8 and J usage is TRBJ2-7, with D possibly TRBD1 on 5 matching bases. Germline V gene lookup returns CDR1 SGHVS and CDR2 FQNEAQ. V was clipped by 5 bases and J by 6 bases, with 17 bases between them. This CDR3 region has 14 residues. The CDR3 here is CASSLQKGFGEQYF. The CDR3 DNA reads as TGTGCCAGCAGCCTACAAAAGGGGTTCGGCGAGCAGTACTTC.

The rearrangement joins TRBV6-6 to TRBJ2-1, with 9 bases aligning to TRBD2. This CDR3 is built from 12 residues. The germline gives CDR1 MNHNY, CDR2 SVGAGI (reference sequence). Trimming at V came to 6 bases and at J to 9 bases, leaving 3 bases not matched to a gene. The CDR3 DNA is TGTGCCAGCAGCAAAGCGGGGGGTGAGCAGTTCTTC. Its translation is CASSKAGGEQFF.

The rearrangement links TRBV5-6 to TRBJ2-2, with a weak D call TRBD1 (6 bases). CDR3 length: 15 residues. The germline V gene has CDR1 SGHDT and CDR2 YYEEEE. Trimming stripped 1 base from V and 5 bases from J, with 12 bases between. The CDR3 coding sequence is TGTGCCAGCAGCTTGCTGTGGGGGCGGACCGGGGAGCTGTTTTTT. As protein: CASSLLWGRTGELFF.

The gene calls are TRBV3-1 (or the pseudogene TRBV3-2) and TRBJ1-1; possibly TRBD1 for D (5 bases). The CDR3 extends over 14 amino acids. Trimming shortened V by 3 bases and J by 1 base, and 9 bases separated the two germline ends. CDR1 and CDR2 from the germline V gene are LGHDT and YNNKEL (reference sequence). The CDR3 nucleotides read TGTGCCAGCAGCCAGAGGGGAGGGAACACTGAAGCTTTCTTT. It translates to CASSQRGGNTEAFF.

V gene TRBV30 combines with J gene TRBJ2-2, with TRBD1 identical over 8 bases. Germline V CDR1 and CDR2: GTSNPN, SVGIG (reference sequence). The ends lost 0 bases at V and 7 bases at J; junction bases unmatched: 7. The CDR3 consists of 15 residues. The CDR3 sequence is CAWSVPRGQGGELFF. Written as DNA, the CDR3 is TGTGCCTGGAGTGTACCCAGGGGGCAAGGCGGGGAGCTGTTTTTT.

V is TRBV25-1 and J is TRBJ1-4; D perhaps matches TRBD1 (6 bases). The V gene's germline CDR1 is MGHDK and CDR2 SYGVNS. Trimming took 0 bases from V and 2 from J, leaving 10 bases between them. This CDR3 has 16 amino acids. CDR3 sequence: CASSEYRQATNEKLFF. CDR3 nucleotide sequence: TGTGCCAGCAGTGAATACCGACAGGCTACTAATGAAAAACTGTTTTTT.

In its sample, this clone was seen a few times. The CDR3 DNA reads as TGCAGTGCTAGTCGCAGGACTCCCGCCTACAATGAGCAGTTCTTC. Protein: CSASRRTPAYNEQFF. The chain is built from TRBV20-1 and TRBJ2-1; D is possibly TRBD2 (5 bases). This CDR3 is 15 amino acids long. The V and J ends lost 3 bases and 2 bases respectively, with 14 bases between them. Germline-derived CDR1 and CDR2 are DFQATT and SNEGSKA (reference sequence).

The CDR3 DNA follows: TGTGCCAGTACCCAACGGGGTGAAAACTATGGCTACACCTTC. Protein: CASTQRGENYGYTF. The gene calls are TRBV19 and TRBJ1-2; D not certain. V was cut by 7 bases and J by 2 bases, with 14 bases left in between. Germline CDR1 reads LNHDA; CDR2 reads SQIVND (reference sequence). The CDR3 totals 14 residues. The full variable domain, rest sourced from reference TRBV19 and TRBJ1-2, is DGGITQSPKYLFRKEGQNVTLSCEQNLNHDAMYWYRQDPGQGLRLIYYSQIVNDFQKGDIAEGYSVSREKKESFPLTVTSAQKNPTAFYLCASTQRGENYGYTFGSGTRLTVV.

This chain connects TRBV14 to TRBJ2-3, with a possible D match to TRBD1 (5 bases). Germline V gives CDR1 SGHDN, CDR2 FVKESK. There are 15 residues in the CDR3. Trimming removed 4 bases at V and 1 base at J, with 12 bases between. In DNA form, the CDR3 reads TGTGCCAGCAGCCTATTACAGGCTGGCACAGATACGCAGTATTTT. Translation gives CASSLLQAGTDTQYF.